The T cell receptor beta chain described here comes from a study of shared clonotypes between healthy human individuals. Libraries were prepared by immunoSEQ multiplex PCR; TCRdb keeps only in-frame clonotypes and omits some of them. The sample has about 2.4 million clones; over 85% are singletons. The CDR3 runs 15 residues. The germline gives CDR1 SGHTA, CDR2 FQGNSA. The V and J ends lost 3 bases and 4 bases respectively, with 14 bases between them. The genes are TRBV7-2 and TRBJ2-3; D possibly corresponds to TRBD2 (6 bases). Sequenced sample: naive CD4+ T cells sorted from blood. Noted subset: CD45RA+ positively selected. The sequence was obtained from a man between 18 and 29 years old in good health. Here the CDR3 reads CASSFVYGSADTQYF. Here the CDR3 DNA reads TGTGCCAGCAGCTTCGTATACGGGAGTGCAGATACGCAGTATTTT.